The 26 T cell receptor beta chains listed next were all sequenced from one sample in a study of cytomegalovirus exposure and HLA in healthy donors. The PCR ran on 60 Vbeta and 13 Jbeta primers. Generated by immunoSEQ multiplex PCR, the TCRdb table keeps only in-frame clones and is missing some. The top ten clones hold around 15% of a sample with around 99,000 clones, around two thirds of them seen once. The sequencing sample was made of PBMCs. The receptor source for this set is a middle-aged woman in good health and CMV-seropositive.

The chain has TRBV9 and TRBJ1-1, with D unclear. The CDR3 is made up of 14 amino acids. Germline V gene data show CDR1 as SGDLS and CDR2 as YYNGEE. V was pared by 2 bases and J by 0 bases, with 8 bases between. The CDR3 sequence is CASSVRAMNTEAFF. In nucleotides, the CDR3 is TGTGCCAGCAGCGTGAGGGCCATGAACACTGAAGCTTTCTTT.

The chain carries TRBV29-1 and TRBJ1-2; possible D gene TRBD1, 5 bases. The germline V and J ends were trimmed by 5 bases and 0 bases, with 16 bases remaining between them. CDR3 length: 15 residues. CDR1 is SQVTM and CDR2 is ANQGSEA in the germline V gene. The CDR3 bases are TGCAGCGTTTTCGGGGGGGACTTCTCTAACTATGGCTACACCTTC. It codes for CSVFGGDFSNYGYTF.

In this sample, this clone turned up once. The V and J genes are TRBV5-6 and TRBJ2-1, with D perhaps matching TRBD1 (6 bases). This CDR3 is 13 amino acids long. Germline V gene data show CDR1 as SGHDT and CDR2 as YYEEEE. Trimming removed 1 base from V and 5 bases from J, with 7 bases in between. This chain's CDR3 is CASSLRDNNEQFF. The CDR3 DNA is TGTGCCAGCAGCTTGAGGGACAACAATGAGCAGTTCTTC.

CDR3 coding DNA: TGTGCCAGCAGTGAAGTCGAGGGTGGGCCCCAGCATTTT. Amino acid sequence: CASSEVEGGPQHF. The chain is built from TRBV6-1 and TRBJ1-5; no definite D call. The CDR3 length is 13 residues. V was clipped by 1 base and J by 9 bases, with 10 bases between them. Germline V gives CDR1 MNHNS, CDR2 SASEGT.

This clone was found a few times. The CDR3 coding sequence is TGTGCCAGCAGTGACCGGTCCGGGGAAGACATTCAGTACTTC. Its protein product is CASSDRSGEDIQYF. The V call is TRBV6-5, the J call TRBJ2-4, with a weak D call TRBD2 (5 bases). This CDR3 contains 14 residues. CDR1 and CDR2 (germline): MNHEY, SVGAGI. V gave up 5 bases and J gave up 8 bases, with 16 bases separating them.

In this sample, this clone turned up once. CDR3 DNA: TGCAGTGCAAGCGGGGAGACCCAGTACTTC. It codes for CSASGETQYF. V gene TRBV20-1 combines with J gene TRBJ2-5; D perhaps matches TRBD2 (6 bases). V lost 6 bases, J lost 5 bases, and 7 bases lay in between. Germline values: CDR1 DFQATT, CDR2 SNEGSKA (reference sequence). The CDR3 has 10 amino acids.

This clone occurred once. V gene TRBV6-1 combines with J gene TRBJ2-7, with D maybe TRBD2 (5 bases). The CDR3 sequence is 13 residues long. Per germline, CDR1 MNHNS and CDR2 SASEGT. Between the trimmed V and J ends, which lost 8 bases and 3 bases, there was a span of 14 bases. For the CDR3, the DNA is TGTGCCAGCCGGGAAGGTTTCTACTACGAGCAGTACTTC. It specifies CASREGFYYEQYF.

The sample holds a few counts of this clone. The chain uses TRBV6-5 and TRBJ1-2; TRBD1 matches at 11 bases. The CDR3 is 14 amino acids. The germline V gene has CDR1 MNHEY and CDR2 SVGAGI. After removal of 8 bases from V and 4 bases from J, the junction contained 6 bases not matched to a gene. In DNA, the CDR3 is TGTGCCAGCTGGACAGGGGGCCCTCCCTATGGCTACACCTTC. Translated, it gives CASWTGGPPYGYTF.

This clone was observed a few times. This chain joins TRBV18 and TRBJ1-1; D is perhaps TRBD1 (5 bases). Germline lookup yields CDR1 KGHSH and CDR2 LQKENI. Trimming pared 0 bases from V and 4 bases from J, leaving 15 bases between. CDR3 size: 16 residues. The CDR3 loop is CASSPPGSRDRTEAFF. As DNA, the CDR3 is TGTGCCAGCTCACCACCGGGGTCCAGGGATCGCACTGAAGCTTTCTTT.

The J gene is TRBJ2-1, the V gene TRBV7-9; D may be TRBD1 (5 bases). The CDR3 consists of 14 residues. The V and J ends lost 7 bases and 9 bases respectively, with 19 bases between them. Per germline, CDR1 SEHNR and CDR2 FQNEAQ (reference sequence). The CDR3 reads CASTVDAGNSEQFF. The CDR3 DNA reads TGTGCCAGCACCGTCGATGCAGGGAACAGTGAGCAGTTCTTC.

The chain employs TRBV15 and TRBJ2-7, with D possibly matching TRBD1 (5 bases). With 5 bases removed from V and 5 bases from J, the gap between germline ends came to 13 bases. The CDR3 is made up of 13 amino acids. Germline loops: CDR1 LNHNV, CDR2 YYDKDF (reference sequence). CDR3 sequence reads: CATSFQGGNEQYF. In nucleotides, the CDR3 is TGTGCCACCAGCTTTCAGGGCGGTAACGAGCAGTACTTC.

CDR3 residues: CASSNTGTETYEQYF. In DNA, the CDR3 is TGTGCCAGCAGCAATACCGGGACTGAAACCTACGAGCAGTACTTC. This chain links TRBV5-8 with TRBJ2-7, with D maybe TRBD2 (6 bases). This CDR3 is built from 15 residues. V lost 4 bases, J lost 2 bases, and 16 bases lay in between. Germline V lookup: CDR1 SGHTS, CDR2 YDEGEE.

The chain employs TRBV10-3 and TRBJ2-7, with TRBD1 matching 7 bases. Germline V gene lookup returns CDR1 ENHRY and CDR2 SYGVKD. This CDR3 has 14 amino acids. The ends lost 6 bases at V and 2 bases at J; junction bases unmatched: 7. In nucleotides, the CDR3 is TGTGCCATCAGAGAGGGACAGACAACCTACGAGCAGTACTTC. This sequence encodes CAIREGQTTYEQYF.

In this sample, this clone turned up a few times. V and J are TRBV6-1 and TRBJ1-6; 7 bases line up with TRBD1. With 6 bases clipped from V and 9 bases from J, the junction kept 11 bases outside the gene matches. Germline CDR1 reads MNHNS; CDR2 reads SASEGT. The CDR3 has 15 residues. CDR3 coding DNA: TGTGCCAGCAGGAAAACAGGGGCCGATAGTTCACCCCTCCACTTT. Encoded protein: CASRKTGADSSPLHF.

The J gene is TRBJ2-1, the V gene TRBV29-1, with TRBD2 matching over 8 bases. This CDR3 spans 15 amino acids. Germline V gene lookup returns CDR1 SQVTM and CDR2 ANQGSEA. J gave up 6 bases and V 7 bases, and 14 bases lay outside the gene matches. The CDR3 bases are TGCAGCGCCCGAGGGGCGGGGGGCGTTCCCAATGAGCAGTTCTTC. Residues: CSARGAGGVPNEQFF.

Written as DNA, the CDR3 is TGTGCCAGCAGTGAACCTATACTAGCGGATGCAGATACGCAGTATTTT. Translation: CASSEPILADADTQYF. The chain links TRBV2 to TRBJ2-3, with TRBD2 matching over 8 bases. V gave up 2 bases and J gave up 4 bases; unmatched junction bases: 8. Germline V gene lookup returns CDR1 SNHLY and CDR2 FYNNEI. The CDR3 has 16 residues. Full variable domain (missing parts from reference TRBV2 and TRBJ2-3): EPEVTQTPSHQVTQMGQEVILRCVPISNHLYFYWYRQILGQKVEFLVSFYNNEISEKSEIFDDQFSVERPDGSNFTLKIRSTKLEDSAMYFCASSEPILADADTQYFGPGTRLTVL.

The rearrangement joins TRBV29-1 to TRBJ1-1, with 9 bases fitting TRBD1. The CDR3 contains 14 residues. Germline assignment: CDR1 SQVTM and CDR2 ANQGSEA. The V and J ends lost 1 base and 1 base, in that order; junction bases with no gene match: 1. The chain's CDR3 is CSVEVGQGNTEAFF. CDR3 sequence (DNA): TGCAGCGTTGAAGTGGGACAGGGGAACACTGAAGCTTTCTTT.

This chain joins TRBV29-1 and TRBJ2-1; D ambiguous. CDR1 and CDR2 from the germline V gene are SQVTM and ANQGSEA. V was pared by 6 bases and J by 7 bases, with 10 bases between. CDR3 length: 11 residues. Here the CDR3 DNA reads TGCAGCGTGCTCCGGGTAAATGAGCAGTTCTTC. Translation gives CSVLRVNEQFF.

This chain connects TRBV27 to TRBJ2-1; a possible D gene is TRBD2 (7 bases). V was cut by 2 bases and J by 8 bases, with 13 bases left in between. Germline CDR1 is MNHEY and CDR2 is SMNVEV (reference sequence). The CDR3 is 14 amino acids. The chain's CDR3 is CASSLPGGPHEQFF. The CDR3 nucleotides are TGTGCCAGCAGTTTACCCGGGGGGCCCCATGAGCAGTTCTTC.

The V gene is TRBV14, the J gene TRBJ1-1, with 7 bases lining up with TRBD1. The V segment lost 3 bases and the J segment 1 base; nucleotides outside the gene matches: 2. The length of the CDR3 is 14 residues. Germline-derived CDR1 and CDR2 are SGHDN and FVKESK. The CDR3 sequence is CASSQWTGNTEAFF. DNA of the CDR3: TGTGCCAGCAGCCAGTGGACAGGGAACACTGAAGCTTTCTTT.

The chain employs TRBV7-8 and TRBJ2-6; TRBD1 matches 7 bases. There are 16 residues in the CDR3. CDR1 SGHVS and CDR2 FQNEAQ come from the germline V gene. V lost 4 bases to trimming and J lost 0 bases; unmatched junction nucleotides: 3. CDR3 sequence reads: CASSSGQASGANVLTF. DNA for the CDR3: TGTGCCAGCAGCTCCGGACAGGCCTCTGGGGCCAACGTCCTGACTTTC. Combining the CDR3 with reference TRBV7-8 and TRBJ2-6 gives the whole variable domain GAGVSQSPRYKVAKRGQDVALRCDPISGHVSLFWYQQALGQGPEFLTYFQNEAQLDKSGLPSDRFFAERPEGSVSTLKIQRTQQEDSAVYLCASSSGQASGANVLTFGAGSRLTVL.

The rearrangement joins TRBV27 to TRBJ1-1; TRBD1 aligns across 8 bases. This CDR3 region has 13 residues. Per the germline V gene, CDR1 is MNHEY and CDR2 is SMNVEV (reference sequence). V dropped 11 bases and J dropped 1; count of bases not matched to a gene: 6. The CDR3 sequence: CAAYDRGNTEAFF. Here the CDR3 DNA reads TGTGCCGCTTACGACAGGGGGAACACTGAAGCTTTCTTT.

V gene TRBV6-5 combines with J gene TRBJ2-1; 9 nucleotides agree with TRBD2. This CDR3 spans 15 amino acids. V gave up 8 bases and J gave up 0 bases; unmatched junction bases: 5. Germline loops: CDR1 MNHEY, CDR2 SVGAGI. The CDR3 protein is CASRLAGFSYNEQFF. The CDR3 bases are TGTGCCAGCCGGCTAGCGGGGTTCTCCTACAATGAGCAGTTCTTC.

The V call is TRBV6-6, the J call TRBJ2-1; the D gene is possibly TRBD2 (6 bases). The CDR3 is 11 residues long. Germline V CDR1 and CDR2: MNHNY, SVGAGI (reference sequence). The V end lost 7 bases, the J end lost 16 bases, and 17 bases lay between the germline ends. The CDR3 region has the DNA TGTGCCAGCACCCTGGGACTTTCAGGATTCTTC. Residues: CASTLGLSGFF.

V usage is TRBV6-6 and J usage is TRBJ1-2, with D perhaps matching TRBD1 (5 bases). Trimming removed 7 bases at V and 4 bases at J, with 19 bases between. CDR1 MNHNY and CDR2 SVGAGI come from the germline V gene (reference sequence). This CDR3 is 15 amino acids long. The CDR3 nucleotides read TGTGCCAGCACCCGCGCTGACAGCTACGTCTATGGCTACACCTTC. It specifies CASTRADSYVYGYTF.

This chain joins TRBV6-1 and TRBJ2-7; the D gene is possibly TRBD2 (6 bases). Deletions cut 3 bases from V and 2 bases from J, with 8 bases between. Per germline, CDR1 MNHNS and CDR2 SASEGT. The CDR3 is made up of 13 amino acids. The CDR3 spells CASSERGPYEQYF. In DNA form, the CDR3 reads TGTGCCAGCAGTGAGCGGGGACCCTACGAGCAGTACTTC.